The present TCR beta chain was sequenced within a study of T cells in Graves' hyperthyroidism and ophthalmopathy (dated by TCRdb to between 2018 and 2021). Study-wide context: Peripheral blood samples were taken at initial diagnosis, before any treatment was given. To identify distinguishing TCR V-J signatures, a discovery cohort of 90 to 100 patients was used, comprising some 45 with Graves' ophthalmopathy and around 57 with stable Graves' hyperthyroidism. Whether ophthalmopathy could be predicted prospectively was tested in an independent validation cohort made up of fewer than 20 hyperthyroidism patients plus 17 patients who later progressed to ophthalmopathy. The 75 to 100 discovery patients were randomly split 7:3 into training and test sets. In addition, the study compared T-cell repertoires in thyroid tissue and in blood from about 6 Graves' hyperthyroidism patients. After sampling, hyperthyroidism patients received methimazole starting at 30 mg daily, and ophthalmopathy patients received high-dose intravenous methylprednisolone. The paper describes TCR Vbeta CDR3 sequencing of some 130 peripheral blood samples, made up of about 41 ophthalmopathy patients, some 80 hyperthyroidism patients and around 17 progressor patients.

There are many counts of this clonotype. The antigen it binds to is not known. No quality values exist for individual bases; no much larger clone is one base distant. V loses 4 bases at its end and J loses 9 bases; junction bases beyond the gene matches: 11. The germline V gene (reference sequence) provides CDR1 SEHNR and CDR2 FQNEAQ. There are 17 amino acids in the CDR3, from cysteine to phenylalanine inclusive. The sequence is cut down to CDR3 DNA, 51 bases in frame from base 1. Amplification of TCR beta CDR3 regions was carried out from RNA transcripts. A first-round RT-PCR of the TCR CDR3 used the HTBI primer set with the Qiagen OneStep RT-PCR kit. The libraries were constructed in a second round of multiplex PCR and then size-selected and purified. Libraries were sequenced paired-end with 100 bp reads on an Illumina HiSeq2000. Processing in the source paper ran as follows. SOAPnuke was used to process the raw data, removing reads that contained adapters or uncalled bases, had a mean Phred below 15, or lacked an exact match to the constant primer or identifier. High-quality paired reads were merged using COPE v1.2.5, and each unique nucleotide sequence was defined as a clonotype. Clonotypes were aligned to IMGT TRBV, TRBD and TRBJ reference segments using MiTCR v1.1. Only V-J combinations with frequency above 0.0001, covering 99.2% of repertoires, were analysed. A TCS score was defined as the ratio between F50 (clonal expansion) and ExV (chaos), using BLOSUM62-based TCRdist between CDR3 peptides within each V-J. Welch's t-statistics and random forest reduced around 510 V-J features to some 14, which were used in a naive Bayes classifier (R e1071). TCRdb handled the public reads itself, with Q25 trimming in fastp and clone calling in MiXCR, and kept productive beta chains. Entries are consolidated by CDR3 protein sequence, retaining the most common genes and DNA. The V and J calls come from TCRdb's annotation, not from the publication. The table for this sample lists around 600,000 distinct CDR3 sequences; more than 15% of them were counted only once. The ten top clones hold less than 3.5% of the sample.

Moderately to severely active disease, a Clinical Activity Score of at least 3, a NOSPECS grade of at least 4, and a duration under 3 months were present in ophthalmopathy patients. Exclusion was applied to patients with uncontrolled infections, other autoimmune diseases, pregnancy or lactation. Diagnoses were established on the basis of clinical symptoms, serum thyroxine and TRAb, thyroid ultrasound, and orbital computed tomography. PBMCs were isolated from more than 8 ml of fresh peripheral blood by Ficoll-Paque density gradient centrifugation. Trizol reagent was used to extract total RNA, and RNA quality was then checked on an Agilent 2100 Bioanalyzer. The full study reports these points: Blood samples also contained most of the expanded thyroid clonotypes (frequency above 0.001), which suggests that blood repertoires may reflect thyroid immune responses. In cross-validation, a model built on a 13 V-J signature told ophthalmopathy apart from stable hyperthyroidism with just under 90% sensitivity and about 81% specificity, and in testing the same model reached 80%/75%. No statistical method was used to fix the sample size in advance, and group allocation was not hidden from the investigators. In validation, progression to ophthalmopathy was predicted by the model with more than 65% sensitivity and 72.22% specificity, a median of around 5.9 months before onset.

The sample was blood. This clonotype was sampled from a woman in her 40s with Graves' ophthalmopathy. This sequence uses TRBV7-9 and TRBJ2-1, with 14 junctional bases fitting TRBD2. The nucleotides are TGTGCCAGCAGCTCGCCGGGACTAGCGGGAGTTATGGGTGAGCAGTTCTTC. Its protein reads: CASSSPGLAGVMGEQFF.